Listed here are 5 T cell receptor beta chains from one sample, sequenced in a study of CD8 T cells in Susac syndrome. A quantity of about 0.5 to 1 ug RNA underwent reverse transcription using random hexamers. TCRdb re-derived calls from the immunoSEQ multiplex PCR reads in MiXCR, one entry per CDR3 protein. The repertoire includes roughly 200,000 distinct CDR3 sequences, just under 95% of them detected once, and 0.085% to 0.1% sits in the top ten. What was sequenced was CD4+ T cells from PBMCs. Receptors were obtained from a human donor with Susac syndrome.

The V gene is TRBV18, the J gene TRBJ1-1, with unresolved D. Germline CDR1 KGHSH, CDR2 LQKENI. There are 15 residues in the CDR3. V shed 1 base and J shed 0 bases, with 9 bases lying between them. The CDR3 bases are TGTGCCAGCTCACCACGGGTACAGTTGAACACTGAAGCTTTCTTT. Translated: CASSPRVQLNTEAFF.

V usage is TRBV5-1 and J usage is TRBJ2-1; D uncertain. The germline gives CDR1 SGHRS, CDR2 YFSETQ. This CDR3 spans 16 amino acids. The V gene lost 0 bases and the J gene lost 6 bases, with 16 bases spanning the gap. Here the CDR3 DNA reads TGCGCCAGCAGCTTGGATTGGCGGCCAGGACCCAATGAGCAGTTCTTC. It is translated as CASSLDWRPGPNEQFF.

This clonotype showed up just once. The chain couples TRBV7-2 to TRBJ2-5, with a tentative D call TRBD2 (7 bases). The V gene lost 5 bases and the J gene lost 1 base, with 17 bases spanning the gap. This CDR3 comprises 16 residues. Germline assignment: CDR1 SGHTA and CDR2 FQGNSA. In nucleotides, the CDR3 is TGTGCCAGCAGCCCGGGATCTCGGGGGGCCCAAGAGACCCAGTACTTC. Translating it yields CASSPGSRGAQETQYF.

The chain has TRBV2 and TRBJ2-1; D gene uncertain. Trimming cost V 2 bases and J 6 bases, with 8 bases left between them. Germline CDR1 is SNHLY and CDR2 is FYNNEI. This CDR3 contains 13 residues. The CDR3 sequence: CASSERWANEQFF. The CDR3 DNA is TGTGCCAGCAGTGAACGGTGGGCCAATGAGCAGTTCTTC.

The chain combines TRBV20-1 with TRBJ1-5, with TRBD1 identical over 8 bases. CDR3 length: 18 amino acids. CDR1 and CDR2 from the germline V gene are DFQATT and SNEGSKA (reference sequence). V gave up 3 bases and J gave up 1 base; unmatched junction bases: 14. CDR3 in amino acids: CSASRDRRLTVSNQPQHF. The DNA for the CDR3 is TGCAGTGCTAGTCGGGACAGGCGATTGACTGTAAGCAATCAGCCCCAGCATTTT.